One sample yielded the 19 T cell receptor beta chains listed below, sequenced in a study of Ad26.COV2.S vaccination and SARS-CoV-2 variants. Clones were sequenced by immunoSEQ multiplex PCR, and TCRdb holds only the in-frame ones, with some missing. The data contain 350,000 to 500,000 clones, 89% of them singletons. The treatment here: over 15 received Ad26.COV2.S at low or high dose, single or two shots; 5 received placebo; per-sample allocation not given. The samples date from day 63 after the first vaccine or placebo injection. This specimen consisted of peripheral blood, obtained in a trial of Ad26.COV2.S vaccine versus placebo. These receptors all come from a person aged 18-60 years who received the Ad26.COV2.S COVID-19 vaccine or a placebo.

The chain joins TRBV28 to TRBJ1-4; the match to TRBD1 covers 8 bases. CDR1 is MDHEN, CDR2 SYDVKM, per germline. The J segment lost 6 bases and the V segment lost 8 bases, leaving 2 bases of the junction unmatched. The CDR3 runs to 12 residues. The CDR3 is CASAGQDEKLFF. CDR3 in DNA: TGTGCCAGCGCGGGACAGGATGAAAAACTGTTTTTT.

The chain is built from TRBV29-1 and TRBJ2-1, with TRBD1 matching over 10 bases. The ends lost 7 bases at V and 7 bases at J; junction bases unmatched: 7. The CDR3 is 13 amino acids. The V gene's germline CDR1 is SQVTM and CDR2 ANQGSEA. CDR3 sequence: CSAAGTGANEQFF. The CDR3 bases are TGCAGCGCCGCGGGGACAGGGGCGAATGAGCAGTTCTTC.

This chain uses TRBV19 with TRBJ1-1, with TRBD1 matching 8 bases. V shed 3 bases and J 8 bases; nucleotides not matched to a gene: 5. Germline lookup yields CDR1 LNHDA and CDR2 SQIVND (reference sequence). The CDR3 spans 13 residues. Here the CDR3 DNA reads TGTGCCAGTAGTATGGACAGGGATTTCGAAGCTTTCTTT. Translating it yields CASSMDRDFEAFF. The variable domain in full, with the rest retrieved from reference TRBV19 and TRBJ1-1, is DGGITQSPKYLFRKEGQNVTLSCEQNLNHDAMYWYRQDPGQGLRLIYYSQIVNDFQKGDIAEGYSVSREKKESFPLTVTSAQKNPTAFYLCASSMDRDFEAFFGQGTRLTVV.

The rearrangement joins TRBV28 to TRBJ2-3; TRBD2 aligns across 8 bases. This CDR3 spans 14 amino acids. CDR1 and CDR2 (germline): MDHEN, SYDVKM. The ends lost 8 bases at V and 4 bases at J; junction bases unmatched: 8. The CDR3 coding sequence is TGTGCCAGCTCTTTAGCGGGAATTGCAGATACGCAGTATTTT. Protein product: CASSLAGIADTQYF.

The chain recombines TRBV6-6 with TRBJ2-7; D gene ambiguous. CDR1 is MNHNY and CDR2 is SVGAGI in the germline V gene (reference sequence). This CDR3 has 14 amino acids. The V gene lost 4 bases and the J gene lost 2 bases, with 12 bases spanning the gap. CDR3 amino acids: CASSFALGPYEQYV. In nucleotides, the CDR3 is TGTGCCAGCAGTTTTGCACTTGGTCCCTACGAGCAGTACGTC.

V and J are TRBV7-2 and TRBJ2-4; 9 bases are a match to TRBD1. The CDR3 spans 16 residues. The ends lost 2 bases at V and 7 bases at J; junction bases unmatched: 9. Per germline, CDR1 SGHTA and CDR2 FQGNSA. The CDR3 protein is CASSLLIQGARNIQYF. The CDR3, as DNA: TGTGCCAGCAGCTTACTAATACAGGGGGCGAGGAACATTCAGTACTTC.

As for this clone: Sequence at one end of the junction differs from germline and may be a read error. The chain links TRBV6-8 to TRBJ2-7; 8 positions agree with TRBD2. CDR3 size: 12 residues. Germline assignment: CDR1 MNHGY and CDR2 SAAAGT. The CDR3, as DNA: TGCCCCGGGGGGGACAAAGGTGGCGAGCAGTACTTC. Translation: CPGGDKGGEQYF.

The V call is TRBV9, the J call TRBJ2-1; 7 bases agree with TRBD2. The CDR3 length is 13 residues. CDR1 and CDR2 (germline): SGDLS, YYNGEE. V lost 6 bases to trimming and J lost 5 bases; unmatched junction nucleotides: 5. The CDR3 reads CASKGLKDNEQFF. CDR3 DNA sequence: TGTGCCAGCAAGGGACTAAAAGACAATGAGCAGTTCTTC.

The chain carries TRBV28 and TRBJ1-1; D is perhaps TRBD1 (5 bases). The CDR3 length is 14 residues. The ends were cut back, 1 base at V and 6 bases at J, with 12 bases in the middle. CDR1 is MDHEN and CDR2 is SYDVKM in the germline V gene. DNA of the CDR3: TGTGCCAGCAGTTTATACGACAGCGACTCTGAAGCTTTCTTT. This translates into CASSLYDSDSEAFF.

CDR3 nucleotide sequence: TGTGCCAGCAGCCAAGTAATTACTAGCGTAACAGATACGCAGTATTTT. Amino acid sequence: CASSQVITSVTDTQYF. The gene calls are TRBV3-1 (or the pseudogene TRBV3-2) and TRBJ2-3; TRBD2 aligns across 7 bases. V trimming: 1 base; J trimming: 3 bases; junction bases outside the gene matches: 7. The germline CDR1 and CDR2 sequences are LGHDT and YNNKEL (reference sequence). The CDR3 covers 16 residues.

This clone came up a few times. The chain recombines TRBV4-1 with TRBJ1-1; D unresolved. Trimming removed 6 bases from V and 1 base from J, with 12 bases in between. This CDR3 is 14 amino acids long. In germline, CDR1 is MGHRA, CDR2 YSYEKL. The CDR3 region has the DNA TGCGCCAGCAGGGGCCCCTTGAAGAACACTGAAGCTTTCTTT. Its protein is CASRGPLKNTEAFF.

This chain links TRBV5-1 with TRBJ2-1; D unclear. The germline gives CDR1 SGHRS, CDR2 YFSETQ. The CDR3 is made up of 13 amino acids. Trimming cost V 4 bases and J 6 bases, with 11 bases left between them. CDR3 residues: CASSASNPNEQFF. In DNA, the CDR3 is TGCGCCAGCAGCGCATCCAACCCCAATGAGCAGTTCTTC.

The rearrangement joins TRBV4-3 to TRBJ2-5, with TRBD2 matching over 10 bases. The germline CDR1 and CDR2 sequences are LGHNA and YSLEER. This CDR3 has 20 amino acids. Trimming removed 0 bases from V and 4 bases from J; junction bases left unmatched: 17. The CDR3 here is CASSQEPPLSSGGYIETQYF. As DNA, the CDR3 is TGCGCCAGCAGCCAAGAACCTCCCCTAAGTAGCGGGGGGTATATAGAGACCCAGTACTTC.

This clone was detected only once. This sequence joins TRBV5-4 and TRBJ2-3; no firm D call. Germline CDR1 SGHNT, CDR2 YYREEE (reference sequence). The V gene lost 4 bases and the J gene lost 5 bases, with 14 bases spanning the gap. The CDR3 loop spans 14 amino acids. This CDR3 is CASSRKMEVDTQYF. CDR3 in DNA: TGTGCCAGCAGCCGAAAGATGGAAGTAGATACGCAGTATTTT.

This sequence joins TRBV7-3 and TRBJ2-1; TRBD2 matches at 9 bases. Germline V gene sequence: CDR1 SGHTA, CDR2 FQGTGA. V gave up 3 bases and J gave up 6 bases; unmatched junction bases: 3. CDR3 length: 14 amino acids. The CDR3 region has the DNA TGTGCCAGCAGCTTGGGGACTAGCACCAATGAGCAGTTCTTC. Amino acids: CASSLGTSTNEQFF.

This clone was counted once. The V and J genes are TRBV6-6 and TRBJ2-1; 7 nucleotides agree with TRBD1. The V and J ends lost 4 bases and 2 bases, in that order; junction bases with no gene match: 5. This CDR3 has 15 residues. Germline lookup yields CDR1 MNHNY and CDR2 SVGAGI (reference sequence). This chain's CDR3 is CASSSLGTAYNEQFF. CDR3 nucleotide sequence: TGTGCCAGCAGTTCACTCGGGACAGCCTACAATGAGCAGTTCTTC.

The J gene is TRBJ1-2, the V gene TRBV2, with 10 bases identical to TRBD1. V lost 7 bases and J lost 7; bases outside the gene matches: 6. The germline V gene has CDR1 SNHLY and CDR2 FYNNEI. The CDR3 totals 13 residues. The CDR3 spells CASTSTGGVGYTF. CDR3 coding DNA: TGTGCCAGCACCTCGACAGGGGGCGTTGGCTACACCTTC.

The genes are TRBV13 and TRBJ2-3, with TRBD2 as a possible D gene (6 bases). The CDR3 has 16 amino acids. Trimming cost V 4 bases and J 2 bases, with 16 bases left between them. The germline V gene encodes CDR1 PRHDT and CDR2 FYEKMQ (reference sequence). The CDR3 sequence is CASSSWVSGFTDTQYF. CDR3 DNA sequence: TGTGCCAGCAGCTCCTGGGTTAGCGGATTCACAGATACGCAGTATTTT.

A note on this clone: The sample has other DNA sequences that encode this CDR3 too. The chain has TRBV6-5 and TRBJ2-3, with unresolved D. Germline V gives CDR1 MNHEY, CDR2 SVGAGI. This CDR3 is 14 amino acids long. V lost 0 bases to trimming and J lost 3 bases, with 7 bases between them. CDR3 sequence reads: CASSYSAATDTQYF. The CDR3 nucleotides read TGTGCCAGCAGTTACTCCGCGGCAACAGATACGCAGTATTTT.